The 13 T cell receptor beta chains given below trace back to one sample, sequenced in a study of T cell changes during pregnancy in multiple sclerosis. Assay: immunoSEQ multiplex PCR; the TCRdb copy retains only in-frame clones and omits some. The data hold some 97,000 clones, with about nine tenths observed a single time. Specimen: peripheral blood, collected after pregnancy. The receptors come from a female donor with multiple sclerosis, enrolled in a pregnancy study.

The chain is built from TRBV5-4 and TRBJ2-2; 10 positions agree with TRBD1. The V gene end was trimmed by 3 bases and the J gene end by 1 base; junction bases not matched to a gene: 3. Germline lookup yields CDR1 SGHNT and CDR2 YYREEE (reference sequence). The CDR3 has 16 residues. CDR3 bases: TGTGCCAGCAGCTCGGGACAGGGGCGGAACACCGGGGAGCTGTTTTTT. This codes for CASSSGQGRNTGELFF.

The chain joins TRBV7-9 to TRBJ2-7; 8 bases are a match to TRBD1. The CDR3 length is 14 residues. V shed 5 bases and J 6 bases; nucleotides not matched to a gene: 9. The germline V gene encodes CDR1 SEHNR and CDR2 FQNEAQ (reference sequence). The CDR3 DNA reads TGTGCCAGCAGCCTGACAGGGGCGGCCTCCGAGCAGTACTTC. Translating gives CASSLTGAASEQYF.

The V call is TRBV19, the J call TRBJ1-3, with 9 nucleotides matching TRBD1. V lost 5 bases and J lost 0; bases outside the gene matches: 14. This CDR3 is 19 amino acids long. CDR1 is LNHDA and CDR2 is SQIVND in the germline V gene (reference sequence). This chain's CDR3 is CASSPGGTGRIISGNTIYF. In DNA form, the CDR3 reads TGTGCCAGTAGTCCAGGAGGGACAGGGCGTATAATCTCTGGAAACACCATATATTTT.

This clone was observed a single time. The V call is TRBV2, the J call TRBJ2-7; 8 bases match TRBD1. The J segment lost 3 bases and the V segment lost 10 bases, leaving 5 bases of the junction unmatched. This CDR3 is built from 12 residues. The germline V gene encodes CDR1 SNHLY and CDR2 FYNNEI. CDR3 amino acids: CAIGQGVYEQYF. CDR3 coding DNA: TGTGCCATCGGACAGGGAGTCTACGAGCAGTACTTC.

The chain recombines TRBV4-3 with TRBJ2-1, with 8 bases aligning to TRBD2. Germline V CDR1 and CDR2: LGHNA, YSLEER. The V and J ends lost 0 bases and 3 bases, in that order; junction bases with no gene match: 4. This CDR3 comprises 16 residues. DNA of the CDR3: TGCGCCAGCAGCCAAGATCGGGAGGGGATCTACAATGAGCAGTTCTTC. It translates to CASSQDREGIYNEQFF.

J is TRBJ1-3 and V is TRBV11-3; D is unclear. The germline gives CDR1 SGHNT, CDR2 YENEEA. This CDR3 comprises 18 residues. Trimming left V 2 bases short and J 0 bases short, with 17 bases between. CDR3 sequence reads: CASSLQGTFRSSGNTIYF. The CDR3 DNA reads TGTGCCAGCAGCTTACAAGGAACCTTCCGGAGCTCTGGAAACACCATATATTTT.

The CDR3 DNA reads TGTGCCAGCTCTTCCCTACAGGAACTGAACACTGAAGCTTTCTTT. Its translation is CASSSLQELNTEAFF. This chain links TRBV18 with TRBJ1-1, with a tentative D call TRBD1 (5 bases). From germline, CDR1 is KGHSH and CDR2 LQKENI. V dropped 6 bases and J dropped 0 bases, with 14 bases sitting between them. The CDR3 runs 15 residues. Full variable domain (outside the CDR3, taken from reference TRBV18 and TRBJ1-1): NAGVMQNPRHLVRRRGQEARLRCSPMKGHSHVYWYRQLPEEGLKFMVYLQKENIIDESGMPKERFSAEFPKEGPSILRIQQVVRGDSAAYFCASSSLQELNTEAFFGQGTRLTVV.

V is TRBV27 and J is TRBJ2-7; 7 nucleotides line up with TRBD2. V shed 5 bases and J 0 bases; nucleotides not matched to a gene: 10. The germline V gene has CDR1 MNHEY and CDR2 SMNVEV (reference sequence). The CDR3 has 16 residues. CDR3 DNA: TGTGCCAGCAGTCCGCTAGGGAGCGGGATCTCCTACGAGCAGTACTTC. Amino acids: CASSPLGSGISYEQYF.

In DNA form, the CDR3 reads TGTGCCAGCAGCATCCCGGGACAGGGGAGGGTAGAGACCCAGTACTTC. Its protein product is CASSIPGQGRVETQYF. This chain uses TRBV5-4 with TRBJ2-5, with TRBD1 matching over 10 bases. CDR3 size: 16 residues. V was clipped by 4 bases and J by 4 bases; unmatched bases: 10. Germline values: CDR1 SGHNT, CDR2 YYREEE (reference sequence).

The chain is built from TRBV29-1 and TRBJ2-4; 8 bases match TRBD2. With V trimmed by 3 bases and J by 2 bases, 3 bases remained unmatched. The germline CDR1 and CDR2 sequences are SQVTM and ANQGSEA. The CDR3 runs to 14 residues. This CDR3 is CSVEIAGTKNIQYF. CDR3 coding DNA: TGCAGCGTTGAGATAGCGGGGACCAAAAACATTCAGTACTTC.

This clone was picked up one time. The J gene is TRBJ2-1, the V gene TRBV7-8, with 7 bases lining up with TRBD1. This CDR3 is 14 amino acids long. From germline, CDR1 is SGHVS and CDR2 FQNEAQ. The V and J ends lost 7 bases and 5 bases, in that order; junction bases with no gene match: 8. The CDR3, as DNA: TGTGCCAGCACCCTGGGGGACAGAAACAATGAGCAGTTCTTC. Amino acids: CASTLGDRNNEQFF.

V and J are TRBV28 and TRBJ2-7, with 8 bases aligning to TRBD1. The V segment lost 6 bases and the J segment 2 bases; nucleotides outside the gene matches: 9. CDR3 length equals 15 residues. CDR1 is MDHEN, CDR2 SYDVKM, per germline. CDR3 coding DNA: TGTGCCAGCAGACCCGGGACAGGATCAACCTACGAGCAGTACTTC. Protein: CASRPGTGSTYEQYF.

V usage is TRBV19 and J usage is TRBJ2-4; weak D call: TRBD1 (6 bases). V was pared by 6 bases and J by 9 bases, with 6 bases between. The CDR3 is 10 residues long. Per germline, CDR1 LNHDA and CDR2 SQIVND (reference sequence). The DNA of the CDR3 is TGTGCCAGTAGACAGGGCATTCAGTACTTC. It specifies CASRQGIQYF.